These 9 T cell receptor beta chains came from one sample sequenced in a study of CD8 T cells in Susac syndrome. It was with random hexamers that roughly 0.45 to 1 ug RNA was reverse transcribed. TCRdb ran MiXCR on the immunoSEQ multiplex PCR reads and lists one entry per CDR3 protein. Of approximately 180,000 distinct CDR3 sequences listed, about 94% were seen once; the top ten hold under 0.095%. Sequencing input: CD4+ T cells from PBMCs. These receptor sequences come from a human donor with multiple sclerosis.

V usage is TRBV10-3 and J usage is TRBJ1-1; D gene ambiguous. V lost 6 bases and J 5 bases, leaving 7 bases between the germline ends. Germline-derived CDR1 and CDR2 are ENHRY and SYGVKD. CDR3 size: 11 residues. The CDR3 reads CAIRRGTEAFF. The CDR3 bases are TGTGCCATCAGACGAGGGACTGAAGCTTTCTTT.

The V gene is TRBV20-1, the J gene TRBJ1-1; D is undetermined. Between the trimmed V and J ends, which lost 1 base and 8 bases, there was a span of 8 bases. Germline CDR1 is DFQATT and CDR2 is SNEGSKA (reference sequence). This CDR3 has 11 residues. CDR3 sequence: CSARGSREAFF. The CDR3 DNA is TGCAGTGCTAGAGGAAGCAGGGAAGCTTTCTTT.

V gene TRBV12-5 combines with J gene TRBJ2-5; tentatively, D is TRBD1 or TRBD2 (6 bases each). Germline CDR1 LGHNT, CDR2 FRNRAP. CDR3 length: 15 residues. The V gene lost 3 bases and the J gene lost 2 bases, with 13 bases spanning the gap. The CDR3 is CASGLGGSLQETQYF. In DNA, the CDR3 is TGTGCTAGTGGTTTAGGGGGGTCGCTTCAAGAGACCCAGTACTTC. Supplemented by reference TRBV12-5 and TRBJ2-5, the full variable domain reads DARVTQTPRHKVTEMGQEVTMRCQPILGHNTVFWYRQTMMQGLELLAYFRNRAPLDDSGMPKDRFSAEMPDATLATLKIQPSEPRDSAVYFCASGLGGSLQETQYFGPGTRLLVL.

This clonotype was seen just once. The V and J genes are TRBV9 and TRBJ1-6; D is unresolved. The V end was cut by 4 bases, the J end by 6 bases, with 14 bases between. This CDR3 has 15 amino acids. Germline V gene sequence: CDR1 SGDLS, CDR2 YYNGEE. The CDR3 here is CASSPWAATNSPLHF. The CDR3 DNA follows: TGTGCCAGCAGCCCCTGGGCGGCTACTAATTCACCCCTCCACTTT.

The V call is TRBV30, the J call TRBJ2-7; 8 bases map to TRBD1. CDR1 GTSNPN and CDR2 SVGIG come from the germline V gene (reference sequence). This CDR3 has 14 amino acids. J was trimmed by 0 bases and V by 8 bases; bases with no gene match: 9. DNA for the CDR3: TGTGCCGCTTTCGTTGGGACAGGCTCCTACGAGCAGTACTTC. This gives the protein CAAFVGTGSYEQYF.

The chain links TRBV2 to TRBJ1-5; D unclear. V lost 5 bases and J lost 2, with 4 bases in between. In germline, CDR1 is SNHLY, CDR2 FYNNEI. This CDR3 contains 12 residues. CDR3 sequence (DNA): TGTGCCAGCAGTACAGGCAATCAGCCCCAGCATTTT. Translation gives CASSTGNQPQHF.

CDR3 DNA sequence: TGTGCCAGCAGACTGGGACACTCCTACGAGCAGTACTTC. It specifies CASRLGHSYEQYF. The chain links TRBV12-3 or TRBV12-4 to TRBJ2-7, with D perhaps TRBD1 (6 bases). This CDR3 contains 13 residues. V was clipped by 6 bases and J by 0 bases, with 9 bases between them.

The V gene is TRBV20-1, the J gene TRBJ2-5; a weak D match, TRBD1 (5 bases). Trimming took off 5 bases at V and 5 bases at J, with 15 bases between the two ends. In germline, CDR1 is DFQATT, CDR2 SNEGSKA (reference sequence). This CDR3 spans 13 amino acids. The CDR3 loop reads CSAWGNLGETQYF. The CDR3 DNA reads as TGCAGTGCTTGGGGCAACTTAGGGGAGACCCAGTACTTC.

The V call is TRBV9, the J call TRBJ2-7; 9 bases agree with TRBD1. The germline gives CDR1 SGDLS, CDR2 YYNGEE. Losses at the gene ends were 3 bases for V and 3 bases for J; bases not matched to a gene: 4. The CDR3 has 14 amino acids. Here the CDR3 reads CASSGGQGIYEQYF. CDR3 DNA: TGTGCCAGCAGCGGGGGACAGGGAATCTACGAGCAGTACTTC.